What follows are 22 T cell receptor beta chains derived from one specimen sequenced in a study of blood T cell repertoires in COVID-19. Data came from immunoSEQ multiplex PCR; TCRdb stores just in-frame clones and leaves some out. This table has roughly 200,000 clones, approximately 83% appearing once. Sequencing was performed on peripheral blood. The receptors stem from a man aged 55 to 69 with acute or convalescent COVID-19.

This chain joins TRBV19 and TRBJ1-5, with 9 nucleotides matching TRBD1. The CDR3 runs 15 residues. J lost 2 bases, V lost 5 bases, and 4 bases had no gene match. Germline V gives CDR1 LNHDA, CDR2 SQIVND (reference sequence). The CDR3: CASSGTGIRNQPQHF. Here the CDR3 DNA reads TGTGCCAGTAGTGGGACAGGGATCCGCAATCAGCCCCAGCATTTT.

The rearrangement uses TRBV5-4 and TRBJ2-7, with a possible D match to TRBD1 (6 bases). This CDR3 has 15 amino acids. Germline V lookup: CDR1 SGHNT, CDR2 YYREEE (reference sequence). Deletions cut 3 bases from V and 1 base from J, with 14 bases between. The CDR3: CASSSTGTPSYEQYF. The CDR3 DNA reads TGTGCCAGCAGCTCCACCGGGACACCTTCCTACGAGCAGTACTTC.

V gene TRBV15 combines with J gene TRBJ2-6; the D gene is possibly TRBD1 (6 bases). CDR1 is LNHNV, CDR2 YYDKDF, per germline (reference sequence). The V and J ends lost 8 bases and 1 base respectively, with 18 bases between them. This CDR3 is built from 17 residues. The CDR3 bases are TGTGCCACCGGGGGACATCCCGTGAGATCTGGGGCCAACGTCCTGACTTTC. Translated, it gives CATGGHPVRSGANVLTF. The variable domain in full, with the rest retrieved from reference TRBV15 and TRBJ2-6, is DAMVIQNPRYQVTQFGKPVTLSCSQTLNHNVMYWYQQKSSQAPKLLFHYYDKDFNNEADTPDNFQSRRPNTSFCFLDIRSPGLGDTAMYLCATGGHPVRSGANVLTFGAGSRLTVL.

This sequence joins TRBV14 and TRBJ2-3; unclear D gene. Germline assignment: CDR1 SGHDN and CDR2 FVKESK. The CDR3 covers 11 residues. V lost 1 base and J 7 bases, leaving 3 bases between the germline ends. Here the CDR3 reads CASSQVNTQYF. The CDR3 DNA sequence: TGTGCCAGCAGCCAAGTAAATACGCAGTATTTT.

The rearrangement joins TRBV28 to TRBJ2-7; 7 nucleotides agree with TRBD2. The CDR3 runs 14 residues. Germline-derived CDR1 and CDR2 are MDHEN and SYDVKM. J gave up 2 bases and V 2 bases, and 3 bases lay outside the gene matches. The CDR3 here is CASSLRLAPYEQYF. CDR3 bases: TGTGCCAGCAGTTTAAGACTAGCTCCCTACGAGCAGTACTTC.

This chain uses TRBV19 with TRBJ2-2, with a tentative D call TRBD1 (5 bases). Trimming left V 3 bases short and J 3 bases short, with 17 bases between. The CDR3 consists of 17 residues. The germline gives CDR1 LNHDA, CDR2 SQIVND (reference sequence). This chain's CDR3 is CASSIARDQGDTGELFF. The CDR3, as DNA: TGTGCCAGTAGTATCGCTAGGGATCAAGGGGACACCGGGGAGCTGTTTTTT.

This chain joins TRBV5-1 and TRBJ1-1; 7 nucleotides agree with TRBD1. The CDR3 runs 14 residues. From germline, CDR1 is SGHRS and CDR2 YFSETQ. V was clipped by 0 bases and J by 6 bases; unmatched bases: 5. As DNA, the CDR3 is TGCGCCAGCAGCTTGGCCACGGGACAGCCTGAAGCTTTCTTT. Translation: CASSLATGQPEAFF. Full variable domain (missing parts from reference TRBV5-1 and TRBJ1-1): KAGVTQTPRYLIKTRGQQVTLSCSPISGHRSVSWYQQTPGQGLQFLFEYFSETQRNKGNFPGRFSGRQFSNSRSEMNVSTLELGDSALYLCASSLATGQPEAFFGQGTRLTVV.

Comments on this clone: Different DNA sequences within this sample yield the same CDR3. V is TRBV5-1 and J is TRBJ2-5; unclear D gene. This CDR3 region has 14 residues. CDR1 and CDR2 (germline): SGHRS, YFSETQ. Trimming pared 0 bases from V and 1 base from J, leaving 7 bases between. The CDR3 sequence is CASSLGAGQETQYF. CDR3 sequence (DNA): TGCGCCAGCAGCTTGGGGGCAGGCCAAGAGACCCAGTACTTC.

The rearrangement links TRBV5-6 to TRBJ1-1; the match to TRBD1 covers 8 bases. The CDR3 length is 13 residues. The ends lost 4 bases at V and 3 bases at J; junction bases unmatched: 2. Germline values: CDR1 SGHDT, CDR2 YYEEEE. The CDR3 DNA is TGTGCCAGCAGCACGGACAGGGACACTGAAGCTTTCTTT. This encodes CASSTDRDTEAFF. Full variable domain (outside the CDR3, taken from reference TRBV5-6 and TRBJ1-1): DAGVTQSPTHLIKTRGQQVTLRCSPKSGHDTVSWYQQALGQGPQFIFQYYEEEERQRGNFPDRFSGHQFPNYSSELNVNALLLGDSALYLCASSTDRDTEAFFGQGTRLTVV.

This chain uses TRBV29-1 with TRBJ1-2; TRBD1 matches 8 bases. The V gene's germline CDR1 is SQVTM and CDR2 ANQGSEA. V shed 7 bases and J 2 bases; nucleotides not matched to a gene: 6. The CDR3 has 13 amino acids. CDR3 protein: CSASGGSNYGYTF. DNA for the CDR3: TGCAGCGCCTCAGGGGGCTCCAACTATGGCTACACCTTC.

V is TRBV19 and J is TRBJ2-2; 7 positions match TRBD1. The length of the CDR3 is 16 residues. Germline assignment: CDR1 LNHDA and CDR2 SQIVND (reference sequence). J was trimmed by 1 base and V by 2 bases; bases with no gene match: 4. CDR3 coding DNA: TGTGCCAGTAGTATACCGGGACAGAGGAACACCGGGGAGCTGTTTTTT. It yields the protein CASSIPGQRNTGELFF.

The table lists this clone with a few counts. The chain combines TRBV14 with TRBJ2-1, with D unresolved. Germline V gene data show CDR1 as SGHDN and CDR2 as FVKESK. This CDR3 region has 16 residues. Trimming cost V 1 base and J 5 bases, with 15 bases left between them. The CDR3 here is CASSQVRNPRNNEQFF. CDR3 nucleotides: TGTGCCAGCAGCCAAGTGAGGAATCCGAGGAACAATGAGCAGTTCTTC.

The chain links TRBV19 to TRBJ2-7; 8 bases match TRBD1. Germline V gene lookup returns CDR1 LNHDA and CDR2 SQIVND (reference sequence). CDR3 length: 13 residues. V shed 5 bases, J shed 3 bases, and the junction held 3 bases outside the gene matches. In nucleotides, the CDR3 is TGTGCCAGTAGTGTGGACAGGGACTACGAGCAGTACTTC. This translates into CASSVDRDYEQYF.

This clone has just one count. V and J are TRBV5-5 and TRBJ2-5, with 9 bases lining up with TRBD2. The CDR3 covers 16 residues. The J segment lost 5 bases and the V segment lost 0 bases, leaving 8 bases of the junction unmatched. The germline V gene has CDR1 SGHKS and CDR2 YYEKEE (reference sequence). CDR3 region: CASSLAPGLASETQYF. Here the CDR3 DNA reads TGTGCCAGCAGCTTGGCCCCAGGACTAGCGTCCGAGACCCAGTACTTC.

The J gene is TRBJ2-1, the V gene TRBV5-1, with 12 nucleotides matching TRBD2. Germline V gene lookup returns CDR1 SGHRS and CDR2 YFSETQ. V shed 3 bases and J 7 bases; nucleotides not matched to a gene: 11. The CDR3 runs to 17 residues. The CDR3 sequence: CASSSLSSGRAGNEQFF. In DNA form, the CDR3 reads TGCGCCAGCAGCTCTTTATCTAGCGGGAGGGCCGGTAATGAGCAGTTCTTC.

The V call is TRBV19, the J call TRBJ2-3; 9 positions match TRBD1. The CDR3 has 15 amino acids. Trimming removed 8 bases from V and 0 bases from J; junction bases left unmatched: 6. Germline values: CDR1 LNHDA, CDR2 SQIVND (reference sequence). CDR3 sequence: CASRDRGSSTDTQYF. CDR3 coding DNA: TGTGCCAGTCGCGACAGGGGGAGTAGCACAGATACGCAGTATTTT.

The CDR3 region has the DNA TGTGCCAGCAGTTCCCATCCGGGACAGCTCCTTCCGGAGACCCAGTACTTC. The encoded protein is CASSSHPGQLLPETQYF. The rearrangement links TRBV6-2 or TRBV6-3 to TRBJ2-5; 7 bases align to TRBD1. This CDR3 region has 17 residues. Germline-derived CDR1 and CDR2 are MNHEY and SVGEGT. Unmatched junction bases numbered 16, after V lost 4 bases and J lost 5 bases.

The chain couples TRBV19 to TRBJ1-5, with 9 bases matching TRBD1. V trimming: 9 bases; J trimming: 7 bases; junction bases outside the gene matches: 13. The CDR3 totals 15 residues. CDR1 LNHDA and CDR2 SQIVND come from the germline V gene (reference sequence). CDR3 sequence (DNA): TGTGCCAGCGCGATCCCGGGACAGGGAGCGCAGCCCCAGCATTTT. Translation: CASAIPGQGAQPQHF.

This sequence joins TRBV2 and TRBJ1-4, with 12 bases fitting TRBD1. Germline trimming cut 6 bases from V and 6 bases from J; bases unmatched to any gene: 8. Looked up from germline, CDR1 is SNHLY and CDR2 is FYNNEI. The length of the CDR3 is 16 residues. The CDR3 DNA follows: TGTGCCAGCAGACCTGGGGGGACAGGGGGCGATGAAAAACTGTTTTTT. Its translation: CASRPGGTGGDEKLFF.

This clone was seen only a few times. The CDR3 DNA is TGTGCCAGCAGTTTATCCGGGAACAAGGGAGGCTACACCTTC. It is translated as CASSLSGNKGGYTF. The chain is built from TRBV28 and TRBJ1-2; D is uncertain. Per the germline V gene, CDR1 is MDHEN and CDR2 is SYDVKM. CDR3 length equals 14 residues. V shed 1 base and J shed 8 bases, with 14 bases lying between them.

This clone has a handful of counts. The chain joins TRBV5-1 to TRBJ2-1; D perhaps matches TRBD1 (5 bases). Germline lookup yields CDR1 SGHRS and CDR2 YFSETQ. V dropped 4 bases and J dropped 6 bases, with 20 bases sitting between them. The CDR3 totals 16 residues. CDR3 region: CASSRTAGPGPNEQFF. The CDR3 bases are TGCGCCAGCAGCCGGACGGCAGGGCCGGGTCCCAATGAGCAGTTCTTC. Drawing the rest from reference TRBV5-1 and TRBJ2-1, the complete variable domain is KAGVTQTPRYLIKTRGQQVTLSCSPISGHRSVSWYQQTPGQGLQFLFEYFSETQRNKGNFPGRFSGRQFSNSRSEMNVSTLELGDSALYLCASSRTAGPGPNEQFFGPGTRLTVL.

The rearrangement joins TRBV28 to TRBJ2-7; a weak D match, TRBD1 (5 bases). Germline CDR1 is MDHEN and CDR2 is SYDVKM. The CDR3 is 15 residues long. Trimming pared 4 bases from V and 0 bases from J, leaving 13 bases between. The CDR3 sequence is CASSSGTGYSYEQYF. Here the CDR3 DNA reads TGTGCCAGCAGTTCCGGAACAGGCTACTCCTACGAGCAGTACTTC.